This T cell receptor beta chain was documented in a study of technical replicates of blood from several donors (dated by TCRdb to the late 2010s). There are 8 amino acids in the CDR3, from cysteine to phenylalanine inclusive. The retained sequence is limited to the CDR3, 24 bases, with the frame set at the first base. The library was made by the immunoSEQ multiplex PCR assay. In TCRdb, the immuneACCESS table is reduced to in-frame sequences with V and J assigned. These tables do not hold every clone; where another copy was compared, an unresolved V gene accounts for under half, and the others remain unexplained. The sample includes about 75,000 clones, with around 97% observed a single time. About 0.27% of the sample goes to the ten largest clones. Worth noting for this clone: Its target antigen remains unknown. Base qualities are not at hand, and no much larger clone is one base apart.

The chain links TRBV21-1 with TRBJ1-2. TRBV21-1 has pseudogene status. Sequences were obtained from T cells isolated from PBMCs. The clonotype originates from a human donor in good health. CDR3 region: CASSKILF. Here is the DNA: TGTGCCAGCAGCAAAATCCTCTTC.